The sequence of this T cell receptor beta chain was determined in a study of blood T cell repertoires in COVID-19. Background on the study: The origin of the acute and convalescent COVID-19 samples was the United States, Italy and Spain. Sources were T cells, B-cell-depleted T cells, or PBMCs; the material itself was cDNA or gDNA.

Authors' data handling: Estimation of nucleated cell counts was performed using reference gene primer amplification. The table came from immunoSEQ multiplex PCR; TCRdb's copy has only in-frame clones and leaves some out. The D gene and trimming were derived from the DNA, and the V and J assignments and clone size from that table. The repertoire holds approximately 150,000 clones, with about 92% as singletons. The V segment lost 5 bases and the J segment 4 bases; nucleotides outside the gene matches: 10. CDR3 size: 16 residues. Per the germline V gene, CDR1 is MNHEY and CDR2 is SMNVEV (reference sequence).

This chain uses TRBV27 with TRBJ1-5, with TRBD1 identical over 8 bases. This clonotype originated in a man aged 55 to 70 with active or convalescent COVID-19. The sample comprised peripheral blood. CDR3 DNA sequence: TGTGCCAGCAGTCCCCAGGGGACAGGAAAGAATCAGCCCCAGCATTTT. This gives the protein CASSPQGTGKNQPQHF.